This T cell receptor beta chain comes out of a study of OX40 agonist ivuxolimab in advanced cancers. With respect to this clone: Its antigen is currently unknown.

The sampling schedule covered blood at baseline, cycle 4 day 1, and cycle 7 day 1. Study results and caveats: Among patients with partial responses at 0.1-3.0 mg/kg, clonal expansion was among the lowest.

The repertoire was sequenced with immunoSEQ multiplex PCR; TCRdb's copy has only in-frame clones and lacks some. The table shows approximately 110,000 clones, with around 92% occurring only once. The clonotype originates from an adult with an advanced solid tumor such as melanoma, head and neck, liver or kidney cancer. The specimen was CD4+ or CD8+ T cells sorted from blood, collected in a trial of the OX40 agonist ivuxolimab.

CDR3 coding DNA: TGTGCCAGCAGTTTCCCGGGACAGGGGACCTACGAGCAGTACTTC. As protein: CASSFPGQGTYEQYF. The rearrangement joins TRBV28 to TRBJ2-7; TRBD1 aligns across 10 bases. The V gene end was trimmed by 3 bases and the J gene end by 2 bases; junction bases not matched to a gene: 4. The CDR3 has 15 residues. In germline, CDR1 is MDHEN, CDR2 SYDVKM.